This T cell receptor beta chain was sequenced in a study of blood T cell repertoires in COVID-19 (dated by TCRdb to between 2020 and 2021). Regarding the research as a whole: Samples covering the acute and convalescent phases of COVID-19 were provided by collaborators in the United States, Italy and Spain. The material from the prospective study consisted of cDNA or gDNA derived from T cells, B-cell-depleted T cells, or PBMCs. Subjects who had been exposed to COVID-19, were actively infected with it, or had recovered from it provided the deeply sampled blood TCRbeta repertoires that made up the dataset. The repertoires were made available in a free public database intended to serve as a resource for research on the immune response to SARS-CoV-2. Samples came from the ongoing ImmuneRACE study (first 160 participants) plus 1,254 subjects from 6 global collaborators. Sample metadata almost always included a de-identified subject ID, COVID-19 status, age in years and sex. Where HLA class I and class II types were available, the types were taken from metadata supplied by the sample provider, not from assay-based typing.

Turning to this clone: Its antigen target is currently unknown. No much larger clone exists at a distance of one base, and base qualities are not known.

The immunoSEQ Assay, a bias-controlled multiplex PCR, was used to amplify TCRbeta CDR3 regions from genomic DNA. In the original analysis: Nucleated cell counts per sample were estimated from amplification of reference gene primers within the assay. To quantify the absolute abundance of each unique TCRbeta CDR3 rearrangement, sequence reads were collapsed and filtered. Productive Simpson clonality was computed per sample as the square root of Simpson's diversity index over productive rearrangements. Imported from immuneACCESS, the table was reduced by TCRdb to in-frame sequences with V and J called. These copies leave out some clones; in studies compared against another copy, an unresolved V gene accounts for under half, and the cause of the remainder is not known. The DNA gave D and trimming, while V, J and clone size come from that table. For this sample there are about 160,000 clones; 79% appear just once. Around 8.1% of the sample belongs to the ten largest clones.

Overall results and qualifications from the work: How much clinical and demographic metadata was included differed by source and by participant, and the metadata was provided uncurated.

The junction carries 18 bases between V and J, which are trimmed by 4 bases and 2 bases respectively. The CDR3 contains 16 residues, cysteine and phenylalanine counted. Only CDR3 DNA is held: 48 bases, read in frame from base 1. The germline V gene encodes CDR1 SGHVS and CDR2 FNYEAQ. At one collaborating source in Seattle, patients were enrolled during active infection and were followed longitudinally through the course of disease. The collaborating institutions used their own protocols to collect whole blood in K2EDTA tubes. For TCRbeta analysis, collaborator samples were shipped as frozen whole blood, as isolated PBMCs, or as DNA extracted from either sample type.

This chain joins TRBV7-6 to TRBJ2-7, and the D gene may be TRBD2, 6 bases matching. The clonotype comes from a woman aged 55-75 years with COVID-19, enrolled during active disease. The material sequenced was peripheral blood. The DNA reads as follows: TGTGCCAGCAGCTCGGAGGGGACGGGATTCGCCTACGAGCAGTACTTC. Translated, it reads CASSSEGTGFAYEQYF.